Following are 32 T cell receptor beta chains from one sample sequenced in a study of Graves' ophthalmopathy and Graves' hyperthyroidism. Transcripts of RNA were the source for amplifying TCR beta CDR3 regions. First-round RT-PCR relied on HTBI primers, and a second-round multiplex PCR came next. A single record per CDR3 protein comes from TCRdb applying MiXCR to the multiplex PCR reads. This table has about 370,000 distinct CDR3 sequences, around 19% appearing once. The source material was peripheral blood. The source of these receptors is a woman aged 18-29 years with Graves' ophthalmopathy.

This clonotype occurred many times. The genes are TRBV27 and TRBJ1-5; D call uncertain. With 5 bases removed from V and 3 bases from J, the gap between germline ends came to 14 bases. Looked up from germline, CDR1 is MNHEY and CDR2 is SMNVEV (reference sequence). The CDR3 is 15 residues long. CDR3 region: CASSPFLSDNQPQHF. The CDR3 DNA is TGTGCCAGCAGTCCATTCCTGAGTGACAATCAGCCCCAGCATTTT.

This clonotype was detected many times. The chain employs TRBV5-1 and TRBJ1-5, with 7 bases matching TRBD1. The V and J ends lost 3 bases and 9 bases, in that order; junction bases with no gene match: 9. This CDR3 is 14 amino acids long. The germline V gene has CDR1 SGHRS and CDR2 YFSETQ. The CDR3 DNA follows: TGCGCCAGCAGCTGGACAGGCGGTATCACGCCCCAGCATTTT. It is translated as CASSWTGGITPQHF.

This clonotype came up many times. This chain uses TRBV14 with TRBJ2-7, with 7 bases identical to TRBD1. The germline V gene has CDR1 SGHDN and CDR2 FVKESK. The CDR3 runs to 12 residues. The V and J ends lost 6 bases and 5 bases, in that order; junction bases with no gene match: 4. The CDR3 reads CASRPTGNEQYF. The CDR3 bases are TGTGCCAGCAGACCGACAGGGAACGAGCAGTACTTC.

This clonotype occurred many times. The J gene is TRBJ1-2, the V gene TRBV6-1; D uncertain. V was pared by 4 bases and J by 3 bases, with 9 bases between. The CDR3 extends over 13 amino acids. CDR1 MNHNS and CDR2 SASEGT come from the germline V gene. DNA of the CDR3: TGTGCCAGCAGTGGCCAGCTTTACTATGGCTACACCTTC. This codes for CASSGQLYYGYTF.

In its sample, this clonotype was seen many times. The chain has TRBV6-2 or TRBV6-3 and TRBJ1-5, with D possibly TRBD1 on 6 matching bases. The CDR3 runs 16 residues. V was shortened by 2 bases and J by 2 bases, with 13 bases between the two germline ends. The germline CDR1 and CDR2 sequences are MNHEY and SVGEGT. DNA for the CDR3: TGTGCCAGCAGTTACGGGGCAGGGGCCGGCAATCAGCCCCAGCATTTT. This encodes CASSYGAGAGNQPQHF.

This clonotype was recorded at least ten times. The gene calls are TRBV11-2 and TRBJ2-5, with TRBD2 identical over 9 bases. V lost 5 bases, J lost 2 bases, and 15 bases stayed unmatched. Germline CDR1 reads SGHAT; CDR2 reads FQNNGV. This CDR3 spans 18 amino acids. The CDR3 DNA is TGTGCCAGCAGCCGGCGCTGGCGGGAGGGCCCTGGGCAAGAGACCCAGTACTTC. Translated, it gives CASSRRWREGPGQETQYF. The entire variable domain, with the rest obtained from reference TRBV11-2 and TRBJ2-5, is as follows: EAGVAQSPRYKIIEKRQSVAFWCNPISGHATLYWYQQILGQGPKLLIQFQNNGVVDDSQLPKDRFSAERLKGVDSTLKIQPAKLEDSAVYLCASSRRWREGPGQETQYFGPGTRLLVL.

At least ten counts were recorded for this clonotype. The chain couples TRBV7-3 to TRBJ2-2; D is uncertain. Trimming left V 5 bases short and J 6 bases short, with 7 bases between. CDR1 is SGHTA, CDR2 FQGTGA, per germline. This CDR3 spans 12 amino acids. The CDR3 DNA sequence: TGTGCCAGCAGCCCCACGCCCGGGGAGCTGTTTTTT. It specifies CASSPTPGELFF.

Many counts were recorded for this clonotype. CDR3 protein: CASSEYAGYGYTF. The CDR3 region has the DNA TGTGCCAGCAGTGAATATGCAGGGTATGGCTACACCTTC. V and J are TRBV25-1 and TRBJ1-2; a possible D gene is TRBD1 (5 bases). The CDR3 length is 13 residues. From germline, CDR1 is MGHDK and CDR2 SYGVNS. The V end was cut by 0 bases, the J end by 5 bases, with 7 bases between.

This clonotype showed up many times. V usage is TRBV2 and J usage is TRBJ1-3, with D perhaps matching TRBD1 (5 bases). The germline V gene encodes CDR1 SNHLY and CDR2 FYNNEI. The CDR3 consists of 14 residues. Between the trimmed V and J ends, which lost 7 bases and 3 bases, there was a span of 13 bases. The CDR3 DNA follows: TGTGCCAGCACGAGAGGGGCCTTTGGAAACACCATATATTTT. Its translation is CASTRGAFGNTIYF. The complete variable domain, with remaining parts taken from reference TRBV2 and TRBJ1-3, reads EPEVTQTPSHQVTQMGQEVILRCVPISNHLYFYWYRQILGQKVEFLVSFYNNEISEKSEIFDDQFSVERPDGSNFTLKIRSTKLEDSAMYFCASTRGAFGNTIYFGEGSWLTVV.

This clonotype was found many times. This chain joins TRBV12-5 and TRBJ2-5; 11 nucleotides agree with TRBD2. The J segment lost 5 bases and the V segment lost 6 bases, leaving 8 bases of the junction unmatched. The CDR3 runs to 15 residues. The V gene's germline CDR1 is LGHNT and CDR2 FRNRAP. In nucleotides, the CDR3 is TGTGCTAGTGGCCCGGGACTAGCGGAGGCTGAGACCCAGTACTTC. Residues: CASGPGLAEAETQYF.

In this sample, this clonotype turned up many times. The gene calls are TRBV5-6 and TRBJ1-5; no clear D gene. The CDR3 extends over 14 amino acids. Germline loops: CDR1 SGHDT, CDR2 YYEEEE. Trimming pared 0 bases from V and 6 bases from J, leaving 10 bases between. CDR3 in amino acids: CASSLAEGSQPQHF. CDR3 sequence (DNA): TGTGCCAGCAGCTTGGCCGAGGGCAGTCAGCCCCAGCATTTT.

This clonotype has ten or more counts. The chain couples TRBV7-3 to TRBJ1-1; no clear D. Trimming removed 3 bases from V and 3 bases from J, with 14 bases in between. From germline, CDR1 is SGHTA and CDR2 FQGTGA. The CDR3 length is 15 residues. CDR3 region: CASSLAGIPHTEAFF. The CDR3 nucleotides read TGTGCCAGCAGCTTGGCGGGTATTCCTCACACTGAAGCTTTCTTT.

In this sample, this clonotype turned up many times. The J gene is TRBJ1-1, the V gene TRBV12-3 or TRBV12-4; 7 bases are shared with TRBD1. J lost 5 bases, V lost 7 bases, and 10 bases had no gene match. CDR3 size: 14 residues. CDR3 DNA sequence: TGTGCCAGCACCCCGACAGGGTTAGGTACTGAAGCTTTCTTT. This sequence encodes CASTPTGLGTEAFF.

Ten or more counts support this clonotype. V gene TRBV12-3 or TRBV12-4 combines with J gene TRBJ1-3; 10 bases are a match to TRBD1. The CDR3 is made up of 14 amino acids. After removal of 4 bases from V and 3 bases from J, the junction contained 0 bases not matched to a gene. CDR3 sequence reads: CASSWTGGGNTIYF. CDR3 nucleotides: TGTGCCAGCAGTTGGACAGGGGGTGGAAACACCATATATTTT.

Ten or more counts support this clonotype. Here the CDR3 DNA reads TGCGCCAGCAGCAATCCCGGGGACAGTGCCTACGAGCAGTACTTC. Amino acid sequence: CASSNPGDSAYEQYF. The chain recombines TRBV5-1 with TRBJ2-7; 7 positions agree with TRBD1. The CDR3 has 15 residues. The junction had 9 bases not matched to a gene; V was cut back by 4 bases and J by 2 bases. Germline V CDR1 and CDR2: SGHRS, YFSETQ.

This clonotype came up many times. V usage is TRBV19 and J usage is TRBJ2-5; possible D gene TRBD1, 5 bases. Trimming pared 4 bases from V and 5 bases from J, leaving 8 bases between. This CDR3 is built from 12 residues. The germline CDR1 and CDR2 sequences are LNHDA and SQIVND (reference sequence). The CDR3 protein is CASSTGMETQYF. CDR3 sequence (DNA): TGTGCCAGTAGTACAGGGATGGAGACCCAGTACTTC.

This clonotype came up many times. The rearrangement joins TRBV11-2 to TRBJ2-6, with TRBD1 matching over 8 bases. The V gene end was trimmed by 5 bases and the J gene end by 2 bases; junction bases not matched to a gene: 8. The CDR3 spans 17 residues. The germline CDR1 and CDR2 sequences are SGHAT and FQNNGV. CDR3 nucleotide sequence: TGTGCCAGCAGCCCTAGGACAGGGAAGGCTGGGGCCAACGTCCTGACTTTC. Translation: CASSPRTGKAGANVLTF.

This clonotype was recorded at least ten times. The gene calls are TRBV12-3 or TRBV12-4 and TRBJ1-1; TRBD1 aligns across 7 bases. The CDR3 runs to 15 residues. V shed 3 bases and J 4 bases; nucleotides not matched to a gene: 8. CDR3 protein: CASSLHDRAGTEAFF. CDR3 in DNA: TGTGCCAGCAGTTTGCACGACAGGGCTGGCACTGAAGCTTTCTTT.

CDR3 protein: CASSRQMYEQYF. The CDR3 nucleotides read TGTGCCAGCAGTAGGCAGATGTACGAGCAGTACTTC. This chain links TRBV6-1 with TRBJ2-7; unclear D gene. CDR3 length: 12 residues. The germline V gene encodes CDR1 MNHNS and CDR2 SASEGT. Deletions cut 5 bases from V and 4 bases from J, with 9 bases between.

This clonotype was picked up many times. This sequence joins TRBV12-3 or TRBV12-4 and TRBJ1-5; TRBD1 is a possible D gene (5 bases). Deletions cut 5 bases from V and 7 bases from J, with 12 bases between. The CDR3 is 13 amino acids. CDR3 nucleotides: TGTGCCAGCAGTCCCCGGGGCGAGCAGCCCCAGCATTTT. Translated: CASSPRGEQPQHF.

The V call is TRBV12-3 or TRBV12-4, the J call TRBJ2-4; D uncertain. The CDR3 has 14 residues. The V and J ends lost 1 base and 3 bases respectively, with 7 bases between them. CDR3: CASSLGVVKNIQYF. The CDR3, as DNA: TGTGCCAGCAGTTTAGGGGTTGTCAAAAACATTCAGTACTTC.

The chain recombines TRBV3-1 with TRBJ2-5; 11 bases are shared with TRBD2. Trimming took 4 bases from V and 4 from J; bases not matched to a gene: 8. Per the germline V gene, CDR1 is LGHDT and CDR2 is YNNKEL (reference sequence). The CDR3 loop spans 16 amino acids. The CDR3 protein is CASSLVAGGPTETQYF. Here the CDR3 DNA reads TGTGCCAGCAGCCTAGTAGCGGGAGGGCCGACAGAGACCCAGTACTTC.

This clonotype was seen ten or more times. The V and J genes are TRBV7-2 and TRBJ2-4; a weak D match, TRBD2 (6 bases). Per the germline V gene, CDR1 is SGHTA and CDR2 is FQGNSA. CDR3 length equals 14 residues. The V end was cut by 2 bases, the J end by 8 bases, with 13 bases between. This CDR3 is CASSLRLEGYIQYF. The CDR3 DNA is TGTGCCAGCAGCTTAAGGCTGGAGGGATACATTCAGTACTTC.

This clonotype was observed a few times. The chain links TRBV18 to TRBJ2-7; tentative D call: TRBD1 (5 bases). Trimming pared 6 bases from V and 0 bases from J, leaving 12 bases between. The CDR3 is 14 residues long. Germline CDR1 KGHSH, CDR2 LQKENI. CDR3 DNA sequence: TGTGCCAGCTCCCCCCAAGGGGACTCCTACGAGCAGTACTTC. It specifies CASSPQGDSYEQYF.

This clonotype was counted ten times or more. The chain uses TRBV6-5 and TRBJ1-1; D is uncertain. This CDR3 region has 14 residues. V was cut by 6 bases and J by 3 bases, with 14 bases left in between. The germline V gene has CDR1 MNHEY and CDR2 SVGAGI. CDR3 DNA sequence: TGTGCCAGCAGCCCCCGGTCGCCGGACACTGAAGCTTTCTTT. Its protein product is CASSPRSPDTEAFF.

The chain is built from TRBV28 and TRBJ1-1, with D hard to call. The germline V and J ends were trimmed by 0 bases and 1 base, with 9 bases remaining between them. The CDR3 spans 15 residues. Germline assignment: CDR1 MDHEN and CDR2 SYDVKM. In DNA, the CDR3 is TGTGCCAGCAGTTTATGGCTGGGGAGGAACACTGAAGCTTTCTTT. The encoded protein is CASSLWLGRNTEAFF. The whole variable domain, filled in from reference TRBV28 and TRBJ1-1, reads DVKVTQSSRYLVKRTGEKVFLECVQDMDHENMFWYRQDPGLGLRLIYFSYDVKMKEKGDIPEGYSVSREKKERFSLILESASTNQTSMYLCASSLWLGRNTEAFFGQGTRLTVV.

This clonotype was counted only a few times. The junction departs from the called germline gene at one end, perhaps through a read error. The J gene is TRBJ2-7, the V gene TRBV6-1; 12 bases align to TRBD2. The germline CDR1 and CDR2 sequences are MNHNS and SASEGT. The CDR3 has 14 amino acids. The CDR3, as DNA: TGTGCCAGCAGAGAAGGACTAGCGGGGTACGAGCAGTACTTC. Amino acids: CASREGLAGYEQYF.

The chain has TRBV6-1 and TRBJ1-2; D not certain. The V gene lost 2 bases and the J gene lost 4 bases, with 8 bases spanning the gap. The germline V gene has CDR1 MNHNS and CDR2 SASEGT. There are 13 residues in the CDR3. As DNA, the CDR3 is TGTGCCAGCAGTGAATTACAGTTCTATGGCTACACCTTC. It translates to CASSELQFYGYTF.

This clonotype occurred many times. CDR3 residues: CASSRPRATGGETQYF. CDR3 nucleotide sequence: TGTGCCAGCAGTCGACCGCGGGCGACGGGGGGAGAGACCCAGTACTTC. The chain uses TRBV6-6 and TRBJ2-5, with 7 bases fitting TRBD2. Trimming removed 5 bases from V and 4 bases from J; junction bases left unmatched: 13. This CDR3 has 16 residues. Germline CDR1 reads MNHNY; CDR2 reads SVGAGI (reference sequence).

This clonotype has a count of ten or more. V and J are TRBV6-1 and TRBJ1-5; 7 bases are a match to TRBD1. With V trimmed by 7 bases and J by 0 bases, 3 bases remained unmatched. This CDR3 comprises 14 residues. Germline loops: CDR1 MNHNS, CDR2 SASEGT. The CDR3 loop is CASTRTGSNQPQHF. The CDR3 bases are TGTGCCAGCACTAGGACAGGTAGCAATCAGCCCCAGCATTTT.

This clonotype was seen ten or more times. This is likely a read error, given that the CDR3 carries no conserved phenylalanine or tryptophan at its end. The DNA is left out, because the CDR3 cannot be placed on it with certainty; the CDR3 is given as TCRdb lists it. The rearrangement joins TRBV11-2 to TRBJ2-7; the D segment call TRBD2 is taken from the table without a DNA check. The length of the CDR3 is 12 amino acids, counting both ends. From germline, CDR1 is SGHAT and CDR2 FQNNGV. This chain's CDR3 is CASSLGPGPLGL.

Many counts were recorded for this clonotype. This chain links TRBV4-2 with TRBJ2-5, with D possibly being TRBD2 (7 bases). V lost 8 bases, J lost 6 bases, and 19 bases lay in between. This CDR3 contains 14 residues. Germline V gene lookup returns CDR1 LGHNA and CDR2 YNFKEQ. In DNA form, the CDR3 reads TGTGCCAGCGGGAGGGGGGTCGTTCAACAGACCCAGTACTTC. Translated, it gives CASGRGVVQQTQYF.